This T cell receptor (beta chain) was sequenced during a study of CD8 T cells in Susac syndrome. Negative isolation yielded CD4+ and CD8+ T cells, and FACS enriched TEMRA cells. RNA totalling roughly 0.45 to 1 ug underwent reverse transcription with random hexamers. TCRdb redid the calling of the immunoSEQ multiplex PCR reads with MiXCR, one entry per CDR3 protein. The table records 160,000 or so distinct CDR3 sequences, about 94% of them present only once. This CDR3 contains 13 residues. Per the germline V gene, CDR1 is SQVTM and CDR2 is ANQGSEA. Trimming left V 6 bases short and J 2 bases short, with 14 bases between.

Source material: CD4+ T cells from PBMCs. This TCR came from a human donor in good health. This sequence joins TRBV29-1 and TRBJ2-7; tentative D call: TRBD1 (5 bases). The CDR3 protein is CSVQTDAPYEQYF. The DNA of the CDR3 is TGCAGCGTGCAGACAGATGCCCCCTACGAGCAGTACTTC.